The 25 T cell receptor beta chains reported below all come from one sample, sequenced in a study of control samples from healthy donors and cancer patients. Assay used: immunoSEQ multiplex PCR; TCRdb lists only in-frame clones, some missing. The repertoire holds 200,000 to 250,000 clones, with around 94% as singletons. Sequencing was carried out using blood. The receptors shown here come from a man aged 45 to 65 in good health.

CDR3: CASSIVAGNTEAFF. The CDR3 region has the DNA TGTGCCAGTAGTATAGTAGCAGGGAACACTGAAGCTTTCTTT. The chain employs TRBV19 and TRBJ1-1, with D uncertain. The germline CDR1 and CDR2 sequences are LNHDA and SQIVND (reference sequence). V was trimmed by 1 base and J by 1 base, leaving 7 bases between them. CDR3 length: 14 residues.

The chain is built from TRBV2 and TRBJ1-6, with 10 bases matching TRBD1. The CDR3 totals 13 residues. Germline V CDR1 and CDR2: SNHLY, FYNNEI. Trimming cost V 7 bases and J 10 bases; bases outside gene matches: 4. DNA of the CDR3: TGTGCCAGCATGGGGACAGGGGAATCACCCCTCCACTTT. It codes for CASMGTGESPLHF.

The rearrangement joins TRBV2 to TRBJ2-7; maybe TRBD1 (5 bases). V was cut by 7 bases and J by 6 bases, with 16 bases left in between. CDR1 is SNHLY, CDR2 FYNNEI, per germline. The CDR3 length is 13 residues. CDR3 nucleotides: TGTGCCAGCATTCACCAGGGTCGGCGCGAGCAGTACTTC. This codes for CASIHQGRREQYF.

The chain recombines TRBV6-6 with TRBJ1-2; D call uncertain. The germline gives CDR1 MNHNY, CDR2 SVGAGI (reference sequence). This CDR3 has 13 amino acids. V was shortened by 5 bases and J by 6 bases, with 13 bases between the two germline ends. In nucleotides, the CDR3 is TGTGCCAGCAGTCCCACGGACGCTCATGGCTACACCTTC. Its protein product is CASSPTDAHGYTF.

Of note for this clone: Other nucleotide sequences from this sample produce the same CDR3. The chain carries TRBV18 and TRBJ1-1, with D unresolved. CDR3 size: 14 residues. Trimming removed 3 bases from V and 5 bases from J, with 13 bases in between. CDR1 and CDR2 from the germline V gene are KGHSH and LQKENI. The CDR3 loop reads CASSPGTGGTEAFF. The CDR3 DNA reads TGTGCCAGCTCACCGGGAACGGGCGGGACTGAAGCTTTCTTT.

CDR3 residues: CASSLINEQFF. CDR3 bases: TGTGCCAGCTCGCTTATCAATGAGCAGTTCTTC. The chain joins TRBV18 to TRBJ2-1; D ambiguous. The ends were cut back, 6 bases at V and 6 bases at J, with 6 bases in the middle. This CDR3 contains 11 residues. The germline gives CDR1 KGHSH, CDR2 LQKENI. Full variable domain (outside the CDR3, taken from reference TRBV18 and TRBJ2-1): NAGVMQNPRHLVRRRGQEARLRCSPMKGHSHVYWYRQLPEEGLKFMVYLQKENIIDESGMPKERFSAEFPKEGPSILRIQQVVRGDSAAYFCASSLINEQFFGPGTRLTVL.

V gene TRBV15 combines with J gene TRBJ1-2; TRBD1 is a possible D gene (5 bases). Germline V gene data show CDR1 as LNHNV and CDR2 as YYDKDF (reference sequence). The V end was cut by 0 bases, the J end by 8 bases, with 13 bases between. CDR3 length: 14 residues. The CDR3 is CATSRDLRQGGYTF. Here the CDR3 DNA reads TGTGCCACCAGCAGAGATCTTCGGCAGGGAGGCTACACCTTC.

J is TRBJ2-2 and V is TRBV6-5, with D uncertain. Germline values: CDR1 MNHEY, CDR2 SVGAGI. This CDR3 is built from 16 residues. V lost 2 bases and J 1 base, leaving 11 bases between the germline ends. The CDR3 here is CASSYGSPLNTGELFF. CDR3 bases: TGTGCCAGCAGTTACGGGTCCCCACTGAACACCGGGGAGCTGTTTTTT.

This clone was counted only a few times. The genes are TRBV28 and TRBJ2-7; tentative D call: TRBD1 (6 bases). CDR3 length: 13 amino acids. Germline CDR1 is MDHEN and CDR2 is SYDVKM. The V end lost 5 bases, the J end lost 4 bases, and 12 bases lay between the germline ends. The CDR3 DNA sequence: TGTGCCAGCAGTCGCCTCGGACAGTACGAGCAGTACTTC. Protein: CASSRLGQYEQYF.

The sample holds one count of this clone. This chain joins TRBV24-1 and TRBJ2-5, with D unclear. Trimming took off 5 bases at V and 2 bases at J, with 8 bases between the two ends. The germline V gene encodes CDR1 KGHDR and CDR2 SFDVKD. The CDR3 runs 13 residues. The CDR3 DNA sequence: TGTGCCACCAGTGTGTCTTCTCAAGAGACCCAGTACTTC. As protein: CATSVSSQETQYF.

This rearrangement joins TRBV19 to TRBJ2-2, with 7 bases aligning to TRBD1. Germline V lookup: CDR1 LNHDA, CDR2 SQIVND (reference sequence). The CDR3 consists of 16 residues. V shed 5 bases, J shed 4 bases, and the junction held 10 bases outside the gene matches. CDR3: CASSPVTGAGTGELFF. CDR3 DNA: TGTGCCAGTAGTCCTGTAACAGGGGCGGGCACCGGGGAGCTGTTTTTT.

The V call is TRBV20-1, the J call TRBJ1-2; the D is unclear. With 3 bases removed from V and 4 bases from J, the gap between germline ends came to 9 bases. The CDR3 sequence is 12 residues long. From germline, CDR1 is DFQATT and CDR2 SNEGSKA (reference sequence). The CDR3 here is CSASLGLYGYTF. The CDR3 nucleotides are TGCAGTGCTAGTCTCGGCCTCTATGGCTACACCTTC.

The chain's CDR3 is CASSEVRGGIAKNIQYF. CDR3 bases: TGTGCCAGCAGTGAAGTTAGGGGGGGGATAGCCAAAAACATTCAGTACTTC. The chain has TRBV6-1 and TRBJ2-4; D might be TRBD2 (7 bases). The germline gives CDR1 MNHNS, CDR2 SASEGT. This CDR3 region has 17 residues. Trimming shortened V by 1 base and J by 0 bases, and 13 bases separated the two germline ends.

The rearrangement joins TRBV3-1 (or the pseudogene TRBV3-2) to TRBJ1-1; D is possibly TRBD1 (6 bases). V was trimmed by 5 bases and J by 1 base, leaving 14 bases between them. Germline loops: CDR1 LGHDT, CDR2 YNNKEL (reference sequence). CDR3 length equals 15 residues. The CDR3 is CASSGPGQRNTEAFF. The CDR3 bases are TGTGCCAGCAGCGGGCCGGGACAACGGAACACTGAAGCTTTCTTT.

The rearrangement joins TRBV6-1 to TRBJ2-7, with no clear D. CDR1 and CDR2 from the germline V gene are MNHNS and SASEGT. The CDR3 is 13 residues long. Between the trimmed V and J ends, which lost 3 bases and 6 bases, there was a span of 12 bases. The CDR3 nucleotides are TGTGCCAGCAGTGAGAACCCCCAAGCCGAGCAGTACGTC. Amino acids: CASSENPQAEQYV.

This rearrangement joins TRBV19 to TRBJ2-1; 9 bases line up with TRBD2. Germline CDR1 and CDR2: LNHDA and SQIVND (reference sequence). The trim removed 3 bases at V and 5 bases at J, leaving 5 bases unmatched. This CDR3 has 15 amino acids. The CDR3 here is CASSIAGGRNNEQFF. CDR3 bases: TGTGCCAGTAGTATTGCGGGGGGGAGGAACAATGAGCAGTTCTTC.

This chain connects TRBV25-1 to TRBJ1-4; a possible D gene is TRBD1 (6 bases). V lost 3 bases, J lost 7 bases, and 15 bases lay in between. This CDR3 is 15 amino acids long. Germline CDR1 is MGHDK and CDR2 is SYGVNS. Here the CDR3 DNA reads TGTGCCAGCAGTGAGACCAGGGGATCGGGTGAAAAACTGTTTTTT. The encoded protein is CASSETRGSGEKLFF.

The chain links TRBV5-8 to TRBJ2-3; D call uncertain. V was pared by 4 bases and J by 2 bases, with 8 bases between. Per germline, CDR1 SGHTS and CDR2 YDEGEE. This CDR3 is 13 amino acids long. The DNA of the CDR3 is TGTGCCAGCAGCCGGCCGGACACAGATACGCAGTATTTT. Translation gives CASSRPDTDTQYF.

CDR3 protein: CASSQDSPGVDGYTF. CDR3 nucleotide sequence: TGTGCCAGCAGCCAAGATTCGCCGGGGGTAGATGGCTACACCTTC. The rearrangement links TRBV3-1 (or the pseudogene TRBV3-2) to TRBJ1-2; TRBD1 might be the D (5 bases). With 0 bases removed from V and 6 bases from J, the gap between germline ends came to 14 bases. This CDR3 has 15 residues. Germline lookup yields CDR1 LGHDT and CDR2 YNNKEL (reference sequence).

V usage is TRBV3-1 (or the pseudogene TRBV3-2) and J usage is TRBJ1-4; D is ambiguous. CDR1 and CDR2 from the germline V gene are LGHDT and YNNKEL (reference sequence). V was clipped by 0 bases and J by 8 bases, with 7 bases between them. This CDR3 has 13 amino acids. This chain's CDR3 is CASSQEYPEKLFF. The CDR3 region has the DNA TGTGCCAGCAGCCAAGAGTACCCAGAAAAACTGTTTTTT.

The genes are TRBV6-1 and TRBJ1-2; no reliable D call. Germline values: CDR1 MNHNS, CDR2 SASEGT. Trimming left V 2 bases short and J 8 bases short, with 12 bases between. This CDR3 has 13 residues. In nucleotides, the CDR3 is TGTGCCAGCAGTGAATCAGGCCGAGGGGGCTACACCTTC. This translates into CASSESGRGGYTF.

The rearrangement uses TRBV11-2 and TRBJ1-5; D is ambiguous. Germline CDR1 and CDR2: SGHAT and FQNNGV. CDR3 length: 13 residues. V was clipped by 1 base and J by 6 bases, with 7 bases between them. As DNA, the CDR3 is TGTGCCAGCAGCTTAGCGACCGGTCAGCCCCAGCATTTT. Amino acids: CASSLATGQPQHF. Supplemented by reference TRBV11-2 and TRBJ1-5, the full variable domain reads EAGVAQSPRYKIIEKRQSVAFWCNPISGHATLYWYQQILGQGPKLLIQFQNNGVVDDSQLPKDRFSAERLKGVDSTLKIQPAKLEDSAVYLCASSLATGQPQHFGDGTRLSIL.

The chain employs TRBV3-1 (or the pseudogene TRBV3-2) and TRBJ1-1, with 7 bases matching TRBD1. CDR1 LGHDT and CDR2 YNNKEL come from the germline V gene (reference sequence). The length of the CDR3 is 14 residues. V trimming: 1 base; J trimming: 4 bases; junction bases outside the gene matches: 3. The CDR3 region has the DNA TGTGCCAGCAGCCAAGCACAGGGGTCCACTGAAGCTTTCTTT. Translated, it gives CASSQAQGSTEAFF.

The chain recombines TRBV6-1 with TRBJ1-4; D possibly corresponds to TRBD1 (5 bases). In germline, CDR1 is MNHNS, CDR2 SASEGT. Trimming removed 3 bases from V and 2 bases from J, with 7 bases in between. CDR3 size: 14 residues. CDR3 loop: CASSEGGTNEKLFF. In DNA form, the CDR3 reads TGTGCCAGCAGTGAGGGGGGGACTAATGAAAAACTGTTTTTT.

The rearrangement links TRBV11-2 to TRBJ1-1; a weak D match, TRBD1 (5 bases). The CDR3 covers 14 residues. With 0 bases removed from V and 4 bases from J, the gap between germline ends came to 9 bases. The germline V gene has CDR1 SGHAT and CDR2 FQNNGV. CDR3 sequence reads: CASSLEWGTTEAFF. The CDR3 DNA reads TGTGCCAGCAGCTTAGAATGGGGGACCACTGAAGCTTTCTTT.